This TCR beta chain was identified during a study of human T cells and chemical hapten exposure. Findings and caveats of the study: Expanded TCR sets contained significantly more large CDR3 similarity clusters than controls. As patch test score rose, PT1 expanded TCR counts tended to rise as well.

As the library was built, unique molecular identifiers were attached to individual cDNA molecules. TCRdb independently ran MiXCR on the RACE reads; one entry per CDR3 protein. The sample lists some 44,000 distinct CDR3 sequences, around 9% occurring once. Documented time point: patch test 2, 6 weeks after DPC sensitization. Indicated treatment: therapeutic diphenylcyclopropenone sensitization with weekly scalp DPC. Blood was drawn before each patch test was applied. Many counts were recorded for this clonotype. As yet, its antigen is unknown. Germline V gene lookup returns CDR1 SNHLY and CDR2 FYNNEI. There are 15 residues in the CDR3. Trimming left V 4 bases short and J 0 bases short, with 10 bases between.

Sequencing used whole blood, obtained in connection with sensitization to the hapten diphenylcyclopropenone (DPC). The V gene is TRBV2, the J gene TRBJ1-3; D gene unclear. The sequence was obtained from a woman aged 40 to 50 with alopecia areata. Some clones in this sample may be carry-over from other donors' samples. CDR3 protein: CASSATAFSGNTIYF. CDR3 DNA sequence: TGTGCCAGCAGTGCCACAGCATTCTCTGGAAACACCATATATTTT. The whole variable domain, filled in from reference TRBV2 and TRBJ1-3, reads EPEVTQTPSHQVTQMGQEVILRCVPISNHLYFYWYRQILGQKVEFLVSFYNNEISEKSEIFDDQFSVERPDGSNFTLKIRSTKLEDSAMYFCASSATAFSGNTIYFGEGSWLTVV.